This TCR beta chain was sequenced during a study of blood T cell repertoires in COVID-19. The repertoire was sequenced with immunoSEQ multiplex PCR; TCRdb's copy has only in-frame clones and lacks some. The sample includes roughly 180,000 clones, approximately 84% of them seen just once. The CDR3 consists of 15 residues. From germline, CDR1 is SGHTS and CDR2 YDEGEE. The trim removed 4 bases at V and 6 bases at J, leaving 10 bases unmatched. The V call is TRBV5-8, the J call TRBJ2-1; the match to TRBD1 covers 7 bases. The sequenced sample consisted of peripheral blood. The TCR sequence derives from a human donor in a cohort sampled during active COVID-19. CDR3 in DNA: TGTGCCAGCAGCCTAGGACAGGCGGTCATCAATGAGCAGTTCTTC. It encodes CASSLGQAVINEQFF.